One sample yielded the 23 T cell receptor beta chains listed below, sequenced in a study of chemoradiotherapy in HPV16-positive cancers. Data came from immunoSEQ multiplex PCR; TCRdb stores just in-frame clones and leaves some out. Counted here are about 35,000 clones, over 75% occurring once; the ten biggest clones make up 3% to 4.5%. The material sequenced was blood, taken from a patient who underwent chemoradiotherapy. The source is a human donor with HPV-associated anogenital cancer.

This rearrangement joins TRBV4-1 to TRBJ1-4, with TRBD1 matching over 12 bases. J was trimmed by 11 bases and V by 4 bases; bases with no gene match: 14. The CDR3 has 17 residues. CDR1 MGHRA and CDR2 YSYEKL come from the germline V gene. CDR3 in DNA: TGCGCCAGCAGCCTGTTGCGGGACAGGGGGCTGGTGGGGAAACTGTTTTTT. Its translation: CASSLLRDRGLVGKLFF.

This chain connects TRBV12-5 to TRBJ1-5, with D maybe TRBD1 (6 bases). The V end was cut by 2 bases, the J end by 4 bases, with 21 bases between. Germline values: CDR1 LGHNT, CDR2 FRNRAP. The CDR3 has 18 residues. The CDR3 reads CASGLTMTRTANNQPQHF. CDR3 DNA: TGTGCTAGTGGTTTGACAATGACCCGGACAGCGAATAATCAGCCCCAGCATTTT.

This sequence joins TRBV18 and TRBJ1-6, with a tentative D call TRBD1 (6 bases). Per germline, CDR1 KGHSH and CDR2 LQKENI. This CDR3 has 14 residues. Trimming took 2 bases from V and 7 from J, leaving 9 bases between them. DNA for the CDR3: TGTGCCAGCTCACCAGGGGGGCGGAATTCACCCCTCCACTTT. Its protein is CASSPGGRNSPLHF.

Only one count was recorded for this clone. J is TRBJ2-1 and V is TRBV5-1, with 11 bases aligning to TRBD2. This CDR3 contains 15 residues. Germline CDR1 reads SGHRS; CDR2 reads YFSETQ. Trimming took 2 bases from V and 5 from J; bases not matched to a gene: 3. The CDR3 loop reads CASSLGGLADNEQFF. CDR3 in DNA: TGCGCCAGCAGCTTAGGGGGACTAGCGGACAATGAGCAGTTCTTC.

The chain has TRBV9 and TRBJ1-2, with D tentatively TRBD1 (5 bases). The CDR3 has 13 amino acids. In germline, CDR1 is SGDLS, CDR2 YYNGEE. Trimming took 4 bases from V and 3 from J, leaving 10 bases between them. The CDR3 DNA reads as TGTGCCAGCAGCCCGGGGACGGACTATGGCTACACCTTC. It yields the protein CASSPGTDYGYTF.

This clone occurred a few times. As DNA, the CDR3 is TGCAGCGTCCTCTTGGGGACAAGTAACACCGGGGAGCTGTTTTTT. Protein product: CSVLLGTSNTGELFF. The J gene is TRBJ2-2, the V gene TRBV29-1, with TRBD1 as a possible D gene (6 bases). CDR1 SQVTM and CDR2 ANQGSEA come from the germline V gene. Trimming took 6 bases from V and 2 from J, leaving 16 bases between them. The CDR3 has 15 amino acids.

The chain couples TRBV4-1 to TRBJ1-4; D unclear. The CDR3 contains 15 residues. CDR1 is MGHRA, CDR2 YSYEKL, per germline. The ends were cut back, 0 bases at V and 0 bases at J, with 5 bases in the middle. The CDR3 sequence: CASSQDLATNEKLFF. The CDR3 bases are TGCGCCAGCAGCCAAGATCTAGCAACTAATGAAAAACTGTTTTTT.

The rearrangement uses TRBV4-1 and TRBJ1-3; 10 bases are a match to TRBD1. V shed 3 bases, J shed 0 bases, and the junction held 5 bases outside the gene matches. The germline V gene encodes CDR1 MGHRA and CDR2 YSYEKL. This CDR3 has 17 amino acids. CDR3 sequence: CASSQGTGVISGNTIYF. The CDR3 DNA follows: TGCGCCAGCAGCCAGGGGACAGGGGTTATCTCTGGAAACACCATATATTTT.

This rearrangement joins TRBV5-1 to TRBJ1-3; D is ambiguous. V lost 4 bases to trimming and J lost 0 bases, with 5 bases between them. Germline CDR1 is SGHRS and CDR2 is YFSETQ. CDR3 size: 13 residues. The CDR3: CASSADSGNTIYF. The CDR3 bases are TGCGCCAGCAGCGCCGACTCTGGAAACACCATATATTTT.

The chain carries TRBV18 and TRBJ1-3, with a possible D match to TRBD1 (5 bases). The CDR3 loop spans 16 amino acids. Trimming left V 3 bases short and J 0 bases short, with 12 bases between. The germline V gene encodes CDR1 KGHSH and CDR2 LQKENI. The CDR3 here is CASSPLPRGSGNTIYF. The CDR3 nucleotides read TGTGCCAGCTCACCTCTCCCTAGGGGCTCTGGAAACACCATATATTTT.

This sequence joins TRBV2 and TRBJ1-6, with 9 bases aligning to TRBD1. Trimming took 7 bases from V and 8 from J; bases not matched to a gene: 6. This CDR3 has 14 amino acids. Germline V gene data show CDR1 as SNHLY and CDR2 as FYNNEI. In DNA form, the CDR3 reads TGTGCCAGCAAAGGACAGGGGATGGATTCACCCCTCCACTTT. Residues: CASKGQGMDSPLHF.

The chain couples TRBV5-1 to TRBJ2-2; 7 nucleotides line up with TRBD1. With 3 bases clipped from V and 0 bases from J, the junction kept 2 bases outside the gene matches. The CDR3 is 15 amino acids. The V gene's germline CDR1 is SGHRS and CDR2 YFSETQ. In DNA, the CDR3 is TGCGCCAGCAGCTGGGGACAGACGAACACCGGGGAGCTGTTTTTT. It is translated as CASSWGQTNTGELFF.

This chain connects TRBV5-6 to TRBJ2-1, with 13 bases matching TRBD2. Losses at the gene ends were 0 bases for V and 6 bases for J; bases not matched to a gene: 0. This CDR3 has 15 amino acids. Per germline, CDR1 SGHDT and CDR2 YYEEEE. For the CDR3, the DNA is TGTGCCAGCAGCTTGGGACTAGCGGGGGGCAATGAGCAGTTCTTC. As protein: CASSLGLAGGNEQFF.

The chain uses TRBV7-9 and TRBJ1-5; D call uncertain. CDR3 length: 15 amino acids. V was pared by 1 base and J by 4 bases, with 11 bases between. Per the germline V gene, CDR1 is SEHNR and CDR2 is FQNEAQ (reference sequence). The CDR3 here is CASSLETEANQPQHF. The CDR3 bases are TGTGCCAGCAGCTTAGAAACGGAGGCAAATCAGCCCCAGCATTTT.

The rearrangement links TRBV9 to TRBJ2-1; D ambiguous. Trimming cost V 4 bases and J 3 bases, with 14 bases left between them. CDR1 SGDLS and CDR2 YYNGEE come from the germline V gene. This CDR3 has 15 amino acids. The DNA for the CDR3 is TGTGCCAGCAGCCACAAGGAAGGAGACTACAATGAGCAGTTCTTC. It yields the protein CASSHKEGDYNEQFF.

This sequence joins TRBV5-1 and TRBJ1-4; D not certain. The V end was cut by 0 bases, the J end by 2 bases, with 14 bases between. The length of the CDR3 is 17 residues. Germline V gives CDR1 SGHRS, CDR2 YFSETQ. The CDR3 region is CASSLAGRWLTNEKLFF. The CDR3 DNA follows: TGCGCCAGCAGCTTGGCCGGCCGCTGGCTGACTAATGAAAAACTGTTTTTT.

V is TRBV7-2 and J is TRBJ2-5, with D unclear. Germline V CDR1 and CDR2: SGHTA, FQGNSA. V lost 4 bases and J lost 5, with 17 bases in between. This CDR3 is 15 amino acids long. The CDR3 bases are TGTGCCAGCAGCTCCGACATGCTCCAGTGGGAGACCCAGTACTTC. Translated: CASSSDMLQWETQYF.

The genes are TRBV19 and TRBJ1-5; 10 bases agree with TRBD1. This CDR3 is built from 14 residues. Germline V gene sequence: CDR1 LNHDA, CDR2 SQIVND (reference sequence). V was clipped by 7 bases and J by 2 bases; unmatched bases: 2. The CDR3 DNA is TGTGCCAGTATGGGGACAGGGGGCAATCAGCCCCAGCATTTT. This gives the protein CASMGTGGNQPQHF.

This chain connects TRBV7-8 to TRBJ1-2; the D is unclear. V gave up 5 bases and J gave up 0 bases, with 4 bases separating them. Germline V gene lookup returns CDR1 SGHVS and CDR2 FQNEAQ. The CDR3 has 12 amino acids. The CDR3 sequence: CASSHSNYGYTF. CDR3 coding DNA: TGTGCCAGCAGCCACTCTAACTATGGCTACACCTTC. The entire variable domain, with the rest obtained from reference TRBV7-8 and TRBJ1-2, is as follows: GAGVSQSPRYKVAKRGQDVALRCDPISGHVSLFWYQQALGQGPEFLTYFQNEAQLDKSGLPSDRFFAERPEGSVSTLKIQRTQQEDSAVYLCASSHSNYGYTFGSGTRLTVV.

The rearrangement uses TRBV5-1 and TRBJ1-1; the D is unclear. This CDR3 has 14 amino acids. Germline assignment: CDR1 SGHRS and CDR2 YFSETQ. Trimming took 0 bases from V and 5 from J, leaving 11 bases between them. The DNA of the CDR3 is TGCGCCAGCAGCTTGGCCCGGGAAAGGACTGAAGCTTTCTTT. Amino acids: CASSLARERTEAFF.

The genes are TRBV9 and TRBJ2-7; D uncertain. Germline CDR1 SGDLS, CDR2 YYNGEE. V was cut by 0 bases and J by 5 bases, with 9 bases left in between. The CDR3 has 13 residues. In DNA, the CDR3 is TGTGCCAGCAGCGTAGGGTCACCCCACGAGCAGTACTTC. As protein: CASSVGSPHEQYF.

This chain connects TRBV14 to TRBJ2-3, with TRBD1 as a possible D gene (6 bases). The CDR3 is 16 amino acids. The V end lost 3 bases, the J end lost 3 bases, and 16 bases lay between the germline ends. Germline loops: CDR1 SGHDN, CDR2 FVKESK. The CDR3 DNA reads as TGTGCCAGCAGCCAGTTAACAGGGATCGGTACAGATACGCAGTATTTT. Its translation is CASSQLTGIGTDTQYF.

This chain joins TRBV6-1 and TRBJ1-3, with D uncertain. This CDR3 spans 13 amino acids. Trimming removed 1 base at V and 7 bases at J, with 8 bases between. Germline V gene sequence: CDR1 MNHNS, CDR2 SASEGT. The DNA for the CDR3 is TGTGCCAGCAGTGAAGAGGCCGTGAACACCATATATTTT. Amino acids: CASSEEAVNTIYF.